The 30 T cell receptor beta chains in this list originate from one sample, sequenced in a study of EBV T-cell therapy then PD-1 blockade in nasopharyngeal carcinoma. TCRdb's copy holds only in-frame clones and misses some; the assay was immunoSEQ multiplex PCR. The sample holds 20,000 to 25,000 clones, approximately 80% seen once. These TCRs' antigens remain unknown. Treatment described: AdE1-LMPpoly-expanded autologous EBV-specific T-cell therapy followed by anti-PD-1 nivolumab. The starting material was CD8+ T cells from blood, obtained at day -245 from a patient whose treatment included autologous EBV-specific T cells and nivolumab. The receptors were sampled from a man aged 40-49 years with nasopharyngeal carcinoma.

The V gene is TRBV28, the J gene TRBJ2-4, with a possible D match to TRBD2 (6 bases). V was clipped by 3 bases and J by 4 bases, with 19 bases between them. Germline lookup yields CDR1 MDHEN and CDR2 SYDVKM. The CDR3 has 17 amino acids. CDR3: CASSFFVVGGPKNIQYF. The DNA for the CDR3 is TGTGCCAGCAGTTTCTTTGTCGTGGGGGGACCAAAAAACATTCAGTACTTC. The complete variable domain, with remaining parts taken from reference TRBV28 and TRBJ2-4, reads DVKVTQSSRYLVKRTGEKVFLECVQDMDHENMFWYRQDPGLGLRLIYFSYDVKMKEKGDIPEGYSVSREKKERFSLILESASTNQTSMYLCASSFFVVGGPKNIQYFGAGTRLSVL.

The CDR3 protein is CASTEGAYTGELFF. The CDR3 DNA follows: TGTGCCAGTACTGAGGGGGCATACACCGGGGAGCTGTTTTTT. The chain is built from TRBV19 and TRBJ2-2, with 7 bases matching TRBD1. V shed 7 bases, J shed 3 bases, and the junction held 5 bases outside the gene matches. The CDR3 has 14 amino acids. The germline CDR1 and CDR2 sequences are LNHDA and SQIVND (reference sequence).

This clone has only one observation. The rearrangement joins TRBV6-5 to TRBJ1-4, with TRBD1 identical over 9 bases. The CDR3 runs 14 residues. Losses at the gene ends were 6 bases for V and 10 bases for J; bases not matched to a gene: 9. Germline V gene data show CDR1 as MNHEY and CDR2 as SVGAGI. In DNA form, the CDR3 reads TGTGCCAGCAGCTCCGGGACAGGGATGGGAAAACTGTTTTTT. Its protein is CASSSGTGMGKLFF.

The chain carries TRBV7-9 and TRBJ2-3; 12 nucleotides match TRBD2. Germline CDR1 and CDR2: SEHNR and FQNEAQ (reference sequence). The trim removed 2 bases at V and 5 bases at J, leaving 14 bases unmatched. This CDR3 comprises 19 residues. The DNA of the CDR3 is TGTGCCAGCAGCTTACAGATCTACACGACTAGCGGGGGAGGAGATACGCAGTATTTT. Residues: CASSLQIYTTSGGGDTQYF.

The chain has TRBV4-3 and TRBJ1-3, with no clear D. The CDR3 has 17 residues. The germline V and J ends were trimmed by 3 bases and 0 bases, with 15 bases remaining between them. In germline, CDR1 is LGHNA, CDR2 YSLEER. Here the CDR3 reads CASSHGAQVTSGNTIYF. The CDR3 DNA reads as TGCGCCAGCAGCCATGGCGCCCAGGTAACCTCTGGAAACACCATATATTTT.

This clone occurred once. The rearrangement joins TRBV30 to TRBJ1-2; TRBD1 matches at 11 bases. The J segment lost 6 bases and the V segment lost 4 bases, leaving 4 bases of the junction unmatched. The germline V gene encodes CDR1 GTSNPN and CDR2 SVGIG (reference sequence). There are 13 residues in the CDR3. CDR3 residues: CAWKDRGLDGYTF. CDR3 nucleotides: TGTGCCTGGAAGGACAGGGGGCTGGATGGCTACACCTTC.

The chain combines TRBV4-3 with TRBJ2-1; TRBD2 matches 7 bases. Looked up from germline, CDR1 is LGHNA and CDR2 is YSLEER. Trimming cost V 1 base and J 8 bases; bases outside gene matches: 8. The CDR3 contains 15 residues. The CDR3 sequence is CASSQGSGAGDEQFF. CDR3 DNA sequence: TGCGCCAGCAGCCAAGGAAGCGGGGCCGGGGATGAGCAGTTCTTC.

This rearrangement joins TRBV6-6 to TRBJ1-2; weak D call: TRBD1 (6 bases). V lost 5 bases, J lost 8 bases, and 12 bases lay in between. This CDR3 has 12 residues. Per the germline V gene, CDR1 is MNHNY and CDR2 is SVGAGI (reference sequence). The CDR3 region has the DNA TGTGCCAGCAGTCCACACAGGGACGGCTACACCTTC. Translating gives CASSPHRDGYTF.

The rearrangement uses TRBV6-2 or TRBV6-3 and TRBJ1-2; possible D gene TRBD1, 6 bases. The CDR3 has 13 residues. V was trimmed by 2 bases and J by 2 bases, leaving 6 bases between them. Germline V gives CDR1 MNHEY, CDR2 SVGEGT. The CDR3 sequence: CASSYQGNYGYTF. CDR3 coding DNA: TGTGCCAGCAGTTACCAGGGGAACTATGGCTACACCTTC.

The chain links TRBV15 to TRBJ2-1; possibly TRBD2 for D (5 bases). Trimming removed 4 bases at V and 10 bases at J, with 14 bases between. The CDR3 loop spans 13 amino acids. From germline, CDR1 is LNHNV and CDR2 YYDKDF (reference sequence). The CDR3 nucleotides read TGTGCCACCAGCATAGCTGTTGAGGGCGAGCAGTTCTTC. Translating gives CATSIAVEGEQFF.

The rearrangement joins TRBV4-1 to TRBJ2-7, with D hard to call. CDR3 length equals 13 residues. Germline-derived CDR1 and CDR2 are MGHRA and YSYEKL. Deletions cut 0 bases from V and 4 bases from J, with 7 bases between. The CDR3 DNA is TGCGCCAGCAGCCAAGAAGTGGGGTACGAGCAGTACTTC. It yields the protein CASSQEVGYEQYF.

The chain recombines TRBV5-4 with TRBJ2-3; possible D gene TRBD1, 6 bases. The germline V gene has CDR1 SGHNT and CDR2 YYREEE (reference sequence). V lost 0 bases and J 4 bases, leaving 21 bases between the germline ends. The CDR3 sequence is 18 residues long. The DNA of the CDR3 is TGTGCCAGCAGCTTGGTGCCGATACAGGGACGGGCCGCAGATACGCAGTATTTT. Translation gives CASSLVPIQGRAADTQYF.

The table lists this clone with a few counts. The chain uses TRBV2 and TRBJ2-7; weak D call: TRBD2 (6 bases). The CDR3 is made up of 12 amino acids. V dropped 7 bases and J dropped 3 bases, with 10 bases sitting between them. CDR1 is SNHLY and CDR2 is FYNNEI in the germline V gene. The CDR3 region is CASIPGGYEQYF. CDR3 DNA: TGTGCCAGCATTCCCGGGGGCTACGAGCAGTACTTC.

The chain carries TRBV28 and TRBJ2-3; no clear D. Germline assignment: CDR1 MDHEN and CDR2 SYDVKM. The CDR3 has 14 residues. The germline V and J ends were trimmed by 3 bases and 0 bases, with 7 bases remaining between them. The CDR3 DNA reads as TGTGCCAGCAGTTTTGGGTCTAGCACAGATACGCAGTATTTT. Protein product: CASSFGSSTDTQYF.

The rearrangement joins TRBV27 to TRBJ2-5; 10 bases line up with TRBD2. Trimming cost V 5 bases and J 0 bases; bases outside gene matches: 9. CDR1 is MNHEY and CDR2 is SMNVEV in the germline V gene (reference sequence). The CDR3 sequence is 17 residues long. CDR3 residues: CASSSLAGARHQETQYF. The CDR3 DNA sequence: TGTGCCAGCAGTAGCCTAGCGGGGGCTAGGCACCAAGAGACCCAGTACTTC.

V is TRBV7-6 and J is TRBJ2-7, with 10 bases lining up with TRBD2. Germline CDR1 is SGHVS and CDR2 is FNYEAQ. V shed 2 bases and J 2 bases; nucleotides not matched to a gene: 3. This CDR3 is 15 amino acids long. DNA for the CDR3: TGTGCCAGCAGCTTAATAGCGGGGGGCCCCTACGAGCAGTACTTC. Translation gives CASSLIAGGPYEQYF.

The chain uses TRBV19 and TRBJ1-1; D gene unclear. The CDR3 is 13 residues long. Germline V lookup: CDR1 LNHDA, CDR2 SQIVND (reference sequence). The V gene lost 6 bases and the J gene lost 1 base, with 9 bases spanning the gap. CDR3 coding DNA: TGTGCCAGTAGATATGGAAAGAACACTGAAGCTTTCTTT. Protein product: CASRYGKNTEAFF.

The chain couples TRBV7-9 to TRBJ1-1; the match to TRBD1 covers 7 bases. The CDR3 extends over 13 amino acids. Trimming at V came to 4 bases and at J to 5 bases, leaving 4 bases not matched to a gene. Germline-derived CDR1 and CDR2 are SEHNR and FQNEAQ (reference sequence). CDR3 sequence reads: CASSSQGRTEAFF. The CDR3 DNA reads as TGTGCCAGCAGCTCACAGGGGAGGACTGAAGCTTTCTTT.

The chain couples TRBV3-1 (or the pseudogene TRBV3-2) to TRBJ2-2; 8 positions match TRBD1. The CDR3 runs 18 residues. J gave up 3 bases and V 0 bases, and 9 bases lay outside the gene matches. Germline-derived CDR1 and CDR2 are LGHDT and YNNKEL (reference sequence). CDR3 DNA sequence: TGTGCCAGCAGCCAAGATCAGGGATGGACAGGGTACACCGGGGAGCTGTTTTTT. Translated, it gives CASSQDQGWTGYTGELFF.

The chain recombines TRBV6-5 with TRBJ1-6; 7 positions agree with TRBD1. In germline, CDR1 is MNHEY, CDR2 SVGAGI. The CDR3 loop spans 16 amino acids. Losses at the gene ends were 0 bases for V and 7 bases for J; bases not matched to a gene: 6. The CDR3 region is CASSYSAQGRNSPLHF. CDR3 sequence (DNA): TGTGCCAGCAGTTACTCGGCACAGGGGAGGAATTCACCCCTCCACTTT.

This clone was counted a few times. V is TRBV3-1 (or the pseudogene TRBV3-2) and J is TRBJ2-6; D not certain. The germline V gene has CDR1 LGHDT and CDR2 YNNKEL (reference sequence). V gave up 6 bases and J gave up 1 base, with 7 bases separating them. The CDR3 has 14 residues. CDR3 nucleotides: TGTGCCAGCAGGCAGGATTCTGGGGCCAACGTCCTGACTTTC. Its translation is CASRQDSGANVLTF.

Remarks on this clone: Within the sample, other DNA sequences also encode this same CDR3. CDR3 in amino acids: CSVASVGTEAFF. CDR3 nucleotides: TGCAGCGTTGCTTCAGTGGGGACTGAAGCTTTCTTT. The gene calls are TRBV29-1 and TRBJ1-1; no clear D gene. Trimming left V 4 bases short and J 5 bases short, with 11 bases between. The germline CDR1 and CDR2 sequences are SQVTM and ANQGSEA. CDR3 size: 12 residues.

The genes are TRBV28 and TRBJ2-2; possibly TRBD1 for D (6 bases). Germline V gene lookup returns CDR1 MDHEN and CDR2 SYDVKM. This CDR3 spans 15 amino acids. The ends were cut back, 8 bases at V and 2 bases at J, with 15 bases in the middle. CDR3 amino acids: CASGGSGANTGELFF. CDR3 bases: TGTGCCAGCGGGGGCTCAGGGGCCAACACCGGGGAGCTGTTTTTT.

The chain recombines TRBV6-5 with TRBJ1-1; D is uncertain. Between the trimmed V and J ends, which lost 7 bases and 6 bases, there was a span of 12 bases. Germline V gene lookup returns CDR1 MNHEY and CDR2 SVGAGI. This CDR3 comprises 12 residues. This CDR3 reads CASISDSAEAFF. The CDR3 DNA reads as TGTGCCAGCATATCAGACTCGGCTGAAGCTTTCTTT.

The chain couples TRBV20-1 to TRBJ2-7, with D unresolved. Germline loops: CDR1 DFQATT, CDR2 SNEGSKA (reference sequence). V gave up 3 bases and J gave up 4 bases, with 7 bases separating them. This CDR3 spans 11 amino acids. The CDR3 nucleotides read TGCAGTGCTAGCCCCGGATACGAGCAGTACTTC. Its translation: CSASPGYEQYF.

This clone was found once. This CDR3 is CASSADGSSYNEQFF. In DNA, the CDR3 is TGTGCCAGCAGCGCCGACGGAAGCTCCTACAATGAGCAGTTCTTC. The rearrangement links TRBV9 to TRBJ2-1; D gene unclear. The CDR3 totals 15 residues. Trimming took 3 bases from V and 0 from J, leaving 10 bases between them. CDR1 is SGDLS and CDR2 is YYNGEE in the germline V gene.

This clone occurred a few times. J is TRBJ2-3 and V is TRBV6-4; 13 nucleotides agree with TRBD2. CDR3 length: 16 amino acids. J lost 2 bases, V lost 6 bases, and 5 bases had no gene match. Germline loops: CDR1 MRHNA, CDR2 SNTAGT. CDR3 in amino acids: CASSLGTSGDTDTQYF. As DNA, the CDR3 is TGTGCCAGCAGCCTCGGGACTAGCGGGGACACAGATACGCAGTATTTT.

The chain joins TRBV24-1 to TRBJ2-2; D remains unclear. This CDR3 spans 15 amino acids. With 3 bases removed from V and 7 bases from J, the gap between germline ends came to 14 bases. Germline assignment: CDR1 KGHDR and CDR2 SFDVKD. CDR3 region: CATSDNDQLNGELFF. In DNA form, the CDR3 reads TGTGCCACCAGTGATAACGACCAGTTGAACGGGGAGCTGTTTTTT.

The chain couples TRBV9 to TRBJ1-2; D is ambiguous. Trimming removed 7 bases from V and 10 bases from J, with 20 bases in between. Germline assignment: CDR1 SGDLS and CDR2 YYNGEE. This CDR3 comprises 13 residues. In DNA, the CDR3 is TGTGCCAGCTCCAAGTCCAGCCCGCGCGACTACACCTTC. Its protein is CASSKSSPRDYTF.

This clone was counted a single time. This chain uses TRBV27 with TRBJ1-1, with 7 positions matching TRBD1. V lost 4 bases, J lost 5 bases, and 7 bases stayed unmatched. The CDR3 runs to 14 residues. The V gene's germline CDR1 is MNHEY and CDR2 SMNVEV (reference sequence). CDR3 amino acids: CASSWAGGATEAFF. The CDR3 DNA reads TGTGCCAGCAGTTGGGCAGGGGGTGCTACTGAAGCTTTCTTT.